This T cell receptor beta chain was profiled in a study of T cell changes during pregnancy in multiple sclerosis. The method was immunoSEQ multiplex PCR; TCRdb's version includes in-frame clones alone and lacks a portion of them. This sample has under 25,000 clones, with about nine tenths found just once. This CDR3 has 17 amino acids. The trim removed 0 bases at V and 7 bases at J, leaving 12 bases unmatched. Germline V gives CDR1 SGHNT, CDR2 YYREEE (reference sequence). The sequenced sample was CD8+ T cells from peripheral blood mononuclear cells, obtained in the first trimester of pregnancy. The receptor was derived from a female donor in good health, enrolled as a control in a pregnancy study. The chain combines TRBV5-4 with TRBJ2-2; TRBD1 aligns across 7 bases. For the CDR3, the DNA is TGTGCCAGCAGCTTGGGACAGGGCCTCCTACGGGACGGGGAGCTGTTTTTT. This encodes CASSLGQGLLRDGELFF.